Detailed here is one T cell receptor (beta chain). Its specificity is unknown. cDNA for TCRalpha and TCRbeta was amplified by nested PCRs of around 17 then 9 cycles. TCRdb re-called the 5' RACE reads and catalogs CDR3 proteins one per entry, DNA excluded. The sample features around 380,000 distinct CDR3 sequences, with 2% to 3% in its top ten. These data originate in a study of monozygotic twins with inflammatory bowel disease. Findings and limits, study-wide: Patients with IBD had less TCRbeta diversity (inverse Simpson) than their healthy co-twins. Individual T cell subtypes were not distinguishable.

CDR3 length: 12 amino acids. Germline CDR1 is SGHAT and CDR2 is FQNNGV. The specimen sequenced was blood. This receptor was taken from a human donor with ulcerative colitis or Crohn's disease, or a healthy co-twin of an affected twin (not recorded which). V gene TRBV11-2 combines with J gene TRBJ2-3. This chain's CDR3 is CASSFSSDTQYF.